Below are 3 T cell receptor beta chains sequenced from a single sample in a study of CD8+ T cells in alopecia areata. Sorting of pooled cutaneous lymph node cells used CD4, CD8alpha, NKG2D, NKG2ACE and other markers. Extracted RNA was reverse transcribed into cDNA, the sequencing template. The data were produced by immunoSEQ multiplex PCR, yet TCRdb's version contains in-frame clones alone and is incomplete. Observed in the sample are about 300,000 clones, none of them singletons. Specimen: CD4+ T cells sorted from a lymph node. The receptors here all came from a C3H/HeJ mouse with alopecia areata. Strain haplotype (MHC): H2-k.

On this clone: The genes and germline here are from mouse. The sequenced fragment ends 4 residues before the CDR3 boundary, so the rest is inferred from the germline J gene. V is TRBV13-1 and J is TRBJ2-5, with D perhaps matching TRBD1 (5 bases). Germline CDR1 NSHNY, CDR2 SYGAGN. The CDR3 is 15 residues long. Trimming left V 3 bases short and J 0 bases short, with 11 bases between. The part of the CDR3 DNA that was read is TGTGCCAGCAGTGTCTCAGGGCCTAACCAAGAC. It specifies CASSVSGPNQD. The whole CDR3 is CASSVSGPNQDTQYF.

The sample holds a few counts of this clone. Genes and germline come from the mouse. The sequenced fragment ends 4 residues before the CDR3 boundary, so the rest is inferred from the germline J gene. The rearrangement joins TRBV13-3 to TRBJ2-5, with 10 bases fitting TRBD2. The CDR3 runs 13 residues. Germline assignment: CDR1 NNHDY and CDR2 SYVADS. CDR3 DNA (partial): TGTGCCAGCAGGAGACTGGGGGGAGAC. Amino acid sequence: CASRRLGGD. The entire CDR3 reads CASRRLGGDTQYF.

About this clone itself: Gene names follow the mouse nomenclature. The observed sequence ends 4 residues before the CDR3 terminus, with the missing tail filled in from the germline J gene. In the same sample, other DNA sequences code for this CDR3. The V call is TRBV5, the J call TRBJ2-5, with TRBD2 identical over 8 bases. Germline V gene data show CDR1 as LGHNA and CDR2 as YNLKQL (reference sequence). This CDR3 region has 15 residues. The CDR3 DNA, read in part, is TGTGCCAGCAGCCAAGATCTCTGGGGGGAAGAC. It specifies CASSQDLWGED. The entire CDR3 reads CASSQDLWGEDTQYF.